These 10 T cell receptor beta chains were all obtained from the same sample, sequenced in a study of blood T cell repertoires in COVID-19. TCRdb's copy holds only in-frame clones and misses some; the assay was immunoSEQ multiplex PCR. There are 70,000 to 95,000 clones in the sample; 70% to 90% occur only once, and less than 3% lies in the top ten. Sequencing input: peripheral blood. The receptor set was obtained from a man in his forties or fifties with COVID-19, enrolled during active disease.

This chain links TRBV6-2 or TRBV6-3 with TRBJ2-3; D is possibly TRBD1 (5 bases). The CDR3 spans 17 residues. V dropped 8 bases and J dropped 2 bases, with 23 bases sitting between them. Germline CDR1 MNHEY, CDR2 SVGEGT. CDR3 DNA: TGTGCCAGCGGTTGGACACCGGTGGAAGTTAACACAGATACGCAGTATTTT. Its translation is CASGWTPVEVNTDTQYF.

This rearrangement joins TRBV1 to TRBJ1-5. TRBV1 is listed as a pseudogene. This CDR3 has 13 residues. CDR3 nucleotide sequence: TGCACCAGCAGCCAAGATTTCGGGCAGCCCCAGCATTTT. Translation gives CTSSQDFGQPQHF.

V gene TRBV30 combines with J gene TRBJ2-3; the D is unclear. In germline, CDR1 is GTSNPN, CDR2 SVGIG (reference sequence). Trimming stripped 3 bases from V and 0 bases from J, with 7 bases between. The CDR3 length is 13 residues. The chain's CDR3 is CAWSLASTDTQYF. In nucleotides, the CDR3 is TGTGCCTGGAGCTTAGCTAGCACAGATACGCAGTATTTT.

J is TRBJ2-5 and V is TRBV3-1 (or the pseudogene TRBV3-2); D is unclear. Trimming cost V 2 bases and J 5 bases, with 15 bases left between them. The CDR3 is 15 residues long. From germline, CDR1 is LGHDT and CDR2 YNNKEL (reference sequence). The CDR3 here is CASSQQGLVAETQYF. CDR3 bases: TGTGCCAGCAGCCAACAAGGCCTAGTAGCTGAGACCCAGTACTTC.

The chain couples TRBV6-5 to TRBJ2-5; D ambiguous. The CDR3 contains 12 residues. The germline gives CDR1 MNHEY, CDR2 SVGAGI. V lost 7 bases to trimming and J lost 2 bases, with 8 bases between them. The CDR3 DNA reads TGTGCCAGCACCATCAAACAAGAGACCCAGTACTTC. Its translation: CASTIKQETQYF.

In regard to this clone: Other DNA sequences in the same sample also yield this CDR3. The chain is built from TRBV5-1 and TRBJ1-4; 9 bases align to TRBD1. CDR3 size: 14 residues. V lost 3 bases to trimming and J lost 8 bases; unmatched junction nucleotides: 5. Germline lookup yields CDR1 SGHRS and CDR2 YFSETQ. CDR3 coding DNA: TGCGCCAGCAGCTCCGGGACAGGGAACGAAAAACTGTTTTTT. It encodes CASSSGTGNEKLFF.

The chain links TRBV10-1 to TRBJ2-5; 8 bases map to TRBD1. There are 18 residues in the CDR3. V lost 2 bases, J lost 2 bases, and 13 bases stayed unmatched. Germline V gene lookup returns CDR1 WNHNN and CDR2 SYGVQD (reference sequence). CDR3 in DNA: TGCGCCAGCAGTGAGCGTGACGACAGGGGAGGAGAGCAAGAGACCCAGTACTTC. It is translated as CASSERDDRGGEQETQYF.

This chain's CDR3 is CASSEGLAGGYPYNEQFF. The DNA of the CDR3 is TGTGCCAGCAGTGAAGGGTTAGCGGGGGGTTACCCCTACAATGAGCAGTTCTTC. The V call is TRBV6-1, the J call TRBJ2-1, with TRBD2 identical over 10 bases. Germline CDR1 is MNHNS and CDR2 is SASEGT. With 1 base clipped from V and 2 bases from J, the junction kept 8 bases outside the gene matches. The CDR3 contains 18 residues.

V usage is TRBV6-1 and J usage is TRBJ2-3; 11 nucleotides line up with TRBD2. Trimming took 4 bases from V and 3 from J; bases not matched to a gene: 9. The length of the CDR3 is 17 residues. Germline-derived CDR1 and CDR2 are MNHNS and SASEGT. The CDR3 coding sequence is TGTGCCAGCAGTGGGTTCACTAGCGGGGGCTTGACAGATACGCAGTATTTT. Its translation: CASSGFTSGGLTDTQYF.

The J gene is TRBJ1-1, the V gene TRBV5-4; TRBD1 matches at 9 bases. Germline V lookup: CDR1 SGHNT, CDR2 YYREEE (reference sequence). The CDR3 loop spans 15 amino acids. V shed 4 bases and J 0 bases; nucleotides not matched to a gene: 4. The CDR3 loop reads CASSAGQGMNTEAFF. DNA for the CDR3: TGTGCCAGCAGCGCCGGACAGGGGATGAACACTGAAGCTTTCTTT. The full variable domain, with the rest looked up from reference TRBV5-4 and TRBJ1-1, is ETGVTQSPTHLIKTRGQQVTLRCSSQSGHNTVSWYQQALGQGPQFIFQYYREEENGRGNFPPRFSGLQFPNYSSELNVNALELDDSALYLCASSAGQGMNTEAFFGQGTRLTVV.